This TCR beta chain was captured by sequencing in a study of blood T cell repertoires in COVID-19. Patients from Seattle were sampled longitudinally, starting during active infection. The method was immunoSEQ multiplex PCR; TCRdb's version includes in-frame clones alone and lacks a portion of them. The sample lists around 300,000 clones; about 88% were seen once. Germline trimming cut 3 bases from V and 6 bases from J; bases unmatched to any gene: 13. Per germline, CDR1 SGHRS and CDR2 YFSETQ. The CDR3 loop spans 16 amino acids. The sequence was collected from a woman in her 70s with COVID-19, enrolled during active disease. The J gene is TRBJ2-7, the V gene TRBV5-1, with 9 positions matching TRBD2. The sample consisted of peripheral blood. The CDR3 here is CASSSLPRGGACEQYF. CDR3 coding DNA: TGCGCCAGCAGCTCCCTCCCCCGCGGGGGGGCTTGCGAGCAGTACTTC.